This T cell receptor (beta chain) was identified in a study of cytomegalovirus exposure and HLA in healthy donors. The PCR employed 60 Vbeta primers together with 13 Jbeta primers. Here immunoSEQ multiplex PCR was the method, and the copy in TCRdb shows in-frame clones only, minus some. The sample consists of roughly 110,000 clones, 60% to 80% of them appearing once. This clone was counted between two and nine times. At the DNA level, this CDR3 is encoded by other sequences in the same sample as well. The sample comprised PBMCs. This TCR was recovered from a man between 18 and 35 years old in good health and CMV-seronegative.

CDR3: CASSQVRGNEQFF. The CDR3, as DNA: TGTGCCAGCAGCCAAGTCCGGGGCAATGAGCAGTTCTTC. The V call is TRBV14, the J call TRBJ2-1, with D possibly matching TRBD2 (5 bases). CDR1 and CDR2 (germline): SGHDN, FVKESK. V was shortened by 1 base and J by 6 bases, with 7 bases between the two germline ends. This CDR3 comprises 13 residues.